This TCR beta chain emerged from a study of naive and memory T cell subsets. CMV status came from CD4+ T cell IFNgamma after overnight CMV lysate stimulation of fresh PBMCs. Cells stained for CD3, CD4, CD8, CD45RA, CD27 and viability were sorted into four CD45RA/CD27 subsets. This clonotype was observed many times. Two oligonucleotides, mixed equimolar, formed the beta constant-region primer covering TRBC1 and TRBC2. The ligated cDNA underwent four PCR rounds using SP2 and nested alpha and beta constant-region primers. TCRdb recomputed calls from the UMI-ligation and nested PCR reads with MiXCR, one row per CDR3 protein. The table has some 83,000 distinct CDR3 sequences, 9% seen once. Trimming left V 2 bases short and J 5 bases short, with 15 bases between. This CDR3 is built from 14 residues. Per the germline V gene, CDR1 is SQVTM and CDR2 is ANQGSEA.

The V gene is TRBV29-1, the J gene TRBJ2-5, with D maybe TRBD1 (6 bases). The material sequenced was naive CD8+ T cells from blood. This clonotype originated in a human donor in good health. CDR3 in amino acids: CSVETGQGSETQYF. The CDR3 nucleotides read TGCAGCGTTGAAACTGGCCAGGGGTCGGAGACCCAGTACTTC.